This is a list of T cell receptor beta chains from one sample in a study of shared clonotypes between healthy human individuals. TCRdb keeps only in-frame clones here, not all; method: immunoSEQ multiplex PCR. The repertoire includes around 2,000,000 clones, about 95% of them detected once, and around 1.1% sits in the top ten. The sample comprised naive CD8+ T cells sorted from blood. The receptors derive from a man between 18 and 29 years old in good health. CDR3s include the opening cysteine and the closing phenylalanine or tryptophan. D genes are given only for firm matches. The size entry is marked missing in some rows and otherwise reads once, few, many or a size class.

J gene,clone size,D gene,CDR3 length,V gene,CDR3 DNA,CDR3 protein
TRBJ2-6,NA,NA,15,TRBV27,TGTGCCAGCAGTTTTTCGGTTTCTGGGGCCAACGTCCTGACTTTC,CASSFSVSGANVLTF
TRBJ2-1,NA,NA,17,TRBV5-1,TGCGCCAGCAGCCTCCGACTAGACGGAAGCTCCTACAATGAGCAGTTCTTC,CASSLRLDGSSYNEQFF
TRBJ2-7,NA,TRBD2,18,TRBV19,TGTGCCAGTAGTTCCCGAGCTAGCGGCAGTCCAACCGTTTACGAGCAGTACTTC,CASSSRASGSPTVYEQYF
TRBJ2-7,NA,TRBD1,14,TRBV27,TGTGCCAGCAGCCTGACAGGGGGAACGTACGAGCAGTACTTC,CASSLTGGTYEQYF
TRBJ2-2,NA,NA,17,TRBV25-1,TGTGCCAGCAGTGACCCCGGGGCCCCTGGGAACACCGGGGAGCTGTTTTTT,CASSDPGAPGNTGELFF
TRBJ1-1,once,NA,15,TRBV5-1,TGCGCCAGCAGCTTGGTCGGGGGGTGGAACACTGAAGCTTTCTTT,CASSLVGGWNTEAFF
TRBJ2-7,NA,NA,12,TRBV29-1,TGCAGCGTTGTCGCCAGGGGCTACGAGCAGTACTTC,CSVVARGYEQYF
TRBJ1-5,NA,NA,15,TRBV28,TGTGCCAGCACCCCCCAGGGGTATAGCAATCAGCCCCAGCATTTT,CASTPQGYSNQPQHF
TRBJ2-2,NA,TRBD2,18,TRBV28,TGTGCCAGCAGCCTCCCGGGACTAGCGGGGGGGCCCACCGGGGAGCTGTTTTTT,CASSLPGLAGGPTGELFF
TRBJ2-3,NA,NA,16,TRBV4-1,TGCGCCAGCAGCCCCCCCGGGGGCCTTAGCACAGATACGCAGTATTTT,CASSPPGGLSTDTQYF
TRBJ2-2,NA,TRBD1,15,TRBV4-1,TGCGCCAGCAGCCAACCAGGGACAGGGTCCGGGGAGCTGTTTTTT,CASSQPGTGSGELFF
TRBJ2-7,NA,TRBD2,15,TRBV7-6,TGTGCCAGCAGCTTAGAACGGGAGGCCCCTTACGAGCAGTACTTC,CASSLEREAPYEQYF
TRBJ2-2,few,NA,16,TRBV4-1,TGCGCCAGCAGCCCCGTTGAGAGTGCGAACACCGGGGAGCTGTTTTTT,CASSPVESANTGELFF
TRBJ2-7,NA,TRBD2,16,TRBV6-5,TGTGCCAGCAGTTCATTTGGTAGTAGCGGGAACTACGAGCAGTACTTC,CASSSFGSSGNYEQYF
TRBJ2-3,NA,TRBD2,14,TRBV7-9,TGTGCCACGCGGCGGGGGGACTCCACAGATACGCAGTATTTT,CATRRGDSTDTQYF
TRBJ1-5,NA,NA,14,TRBV12-5,TGTGCTAGTGCCATGGGGGAGGGAGATCAGCCCCAGCATTTT,CASAMGEGDQPQHF
TRBJ1-1,NA,TRBD1,14,TRBV28,TGTGCCAGCAGTCGACAGGGCTTGAACACTGAAGCTTTCTTT,CASSRQGLNTEAFF
TRBJ2-1,NA,NA,13,TRBV5-1,TGCGCCAGCAGCTTGAGGCCTCCCGATGAGCAGTTCTTC,CASSLRPPDEQFF
TRBJ1-2,once,NA,16,TRBV27,TGTGCCAGCAGTTTAGACGGGGCAGGGCTTGACTATGGCTACACCTTC,CASSLDGAGLDYGYTF
TRBJ2-3,NA,NA,13,TRBV29-1,TGCAGCGTAAAGAGGGACTCCCCAGATACGCAGTATTTT,CSVKRDSPDTQYF
TRBJ2-7,NA,TRBD2,16,TRBV4-1,TGCGCCAGCAGCCAAGCTACGGCGGGGGGACCCTACGAGCAGTACTTC,CASSQATAGGPYEQYF
TRBJ2-7,NA,NA,17,TRBV7-2,TGTGCCAGCAGCTTAGAAGTAGTTTTAGGAACCCCCTACGAGCAGTACTTC,CASSLEVVLGTPYEQYF
TRBJ2-1,NA,TRBD2,15,TRBV27,TGTGCCAGCAGTTTTGGGACTAGCGCTGACAATGAGCAGTTCTTC,CASSFGTSADNEQFF
TRBJ2-5,once,NA,14,TRBV4-3,TGCGCCAGCAGCCAAGTCGAAGGGTGGGAGACCCAGTACTTC,CASSQVEGWETQYF
TRBJ2-7,once,TRBD2,14,TRBV19,TGTGCCAGTGCACCGGGACTAGCCTACTACGAGCAGTACTTC,CASAPGLAYYEQYF
TRBJ2-3,NA,NA,11,TRBV20-1,TGCAGTGCTATTGGCACAGATACGCAGTATTTT,CSAIGTDTQYF
TRBJ2-7,NA,TRBD1,15,TRBV7-2,TGTGCCAGCAGCAAACCCGGGACAGGGGTATACGAGCAGTACTTC,CASSKPGTGVYEQYF
TRBJ2-1,few,NA,15,TRBV6-1,TGTGCCAGCAGTGAAGCGGGTTCCTCCTACAATGAGCAGTTCTTC,CASSEAGSSYNEQFF
TRBJ2-7,once,NA,16,TRBV19,TGTGCCAGTAGTATTACCGGGCAGGGTAGCACCTACGAGCAGTACTTC,CASSITGQGSTYEQYF
TRBJ1-6,NA,NA,13,TRBV7-6,TGTGCCAGCAGCAAAGAGGGGAATTCACCCCTCCACTTT,CASSKEGNSPLHF
TRBJ2-7,NA,NA,14,TRBV7-2,TGTGCCAGCAGCTTACTCTCTCCTACCTACGAGCAGTACTTC,CASSLLSPTYEQYF
TRBJ2-1,NA,NA,11,TRBV5-6,TGTGCCAGCAGCTTGGTGGACGAGCAGTTCTTC,CASSLVDEQFF
TRBJ2-7,NA,NA,15,TRBV10-2,TGCGCCAGCAGTGAAGGGGCAGGGACTTCCTACGAGCAGTACTTC,CASSEGAGTSYEQYF
TRBJ2-1,NA,TRBD2,16,TRBV6-6,TGTGCCAGCAGTCTTACCGGGGCGGGGGCCTACAATGAGCAGTTCTTC,CASSLTGAGAYNEQFF
TRBJ1-1,NA,TRBD1,15,TRBV6-6,TGTGCCAGCAGTCGGGACAGGGACTACGTGCCTCAAGCTTTCTTT,CASSRDRDYVPQAFF
TRBJ2-5,NA,TRBD1,16,TRBV28,TGTGCCAGCAGTTCCCTATCAACCGGGACAGAAGAGACCCAGTACTTC,CASSSLSTGTEETQYF
TRBJ2-2,NA,TRBD1,16,TRBV7-3,TGTGCCAGCAGCTACACAGGGGCCCAGAACACCGGGGAGCTGTTTTTT,CASSYTGAQNTGELFF
TRBJ2-1,NA,NA,17,TRBV4-1,TGCGCCAGCAGCCATATTCTTCGAGCGCAGGAATACAATGAGCAGTTCTTC,CASSHILRAQEYNEQFF
TRBJ2-3,NA,TRBD2,17,TRBV6-1,TGTGCCAGCAGTGAAGATGACGGGGGGTGGGAGACAGATACGCAGTATTTT,CASSEDDGGWETDTQYF